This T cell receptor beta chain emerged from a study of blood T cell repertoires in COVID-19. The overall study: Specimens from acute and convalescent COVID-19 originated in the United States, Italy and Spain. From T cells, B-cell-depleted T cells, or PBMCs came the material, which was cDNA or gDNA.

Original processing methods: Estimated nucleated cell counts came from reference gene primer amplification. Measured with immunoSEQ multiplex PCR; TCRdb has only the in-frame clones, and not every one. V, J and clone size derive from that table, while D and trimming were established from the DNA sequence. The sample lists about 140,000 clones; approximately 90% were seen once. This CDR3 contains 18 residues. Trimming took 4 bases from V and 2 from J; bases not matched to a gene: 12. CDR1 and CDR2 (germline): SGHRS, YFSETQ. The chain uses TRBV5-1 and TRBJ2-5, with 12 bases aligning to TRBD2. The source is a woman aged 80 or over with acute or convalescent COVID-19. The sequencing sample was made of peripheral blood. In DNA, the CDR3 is TGCGCCAGCAGCCAAAGGCGGGCTAGCGGGGGGGCTCAAGAGACCCAGTACTTC. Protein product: CASSQRRASGGAQETQYF.